The 8 T cell receptor beta chains in this list originate from one sample, sequenced in a study of cytomegalovirus exposure and HLA in healthy donors. Amplification used 60 Vbeta primers and 13 Jbeta primers. Repertoires were generated with immunoSEQ multiplex PCR, while TCRdb's copy carries only in-frame clones and drops some. The sample carries roughly 190,000 clones, roughly 13% recorded once. Sequencing input: PBMCs. The receptor source for this set is a man aged 45-60 years in good health and CMV-seropositive.

In its sample, this clone was seen a few times. This chain joins TRBV4-1 and TRBJ2-7; 7 bases agree with TRBD2. Germline assignment: CDR1 MGHRA and CDR2 YSYEKL. V shed 1 base and J 4 bases; nucleotides not matched to a gene: 7. The CDR3 is 15 residues long. The CDR3 reads CASSQVTGGIYEQYF. The CDR3 DNA sequence: TGCGCCAGCAGCCAAGTCACGGGGGGAATATACGAGCAGTACTTC.

The gene calls are TRBV27 and TRBJ2-7; TRBD1 agrees at 7 bases. Trimming removed 6 bases from V and 1 base from J; junction bases left unmatched: 9. Germline loops: CDR1 MNHEY, CDR2 SMNVEV (reference sequence). This CDR3 region has 15 residues. CDR3 loop: CASRSGQSLSYEQYF. CDR3 nucleotides: TGTGCCAGCAGATCGGGACAGTCCCTGTCCTACGAGCAGTACTTC.

V gene TRBV18 combines with J gene TRBJ1-1; D is uncertain. CDR1 and CDR2 from the germline V gene are KGHSH and LQKENI. The CDR3 is 13 amino acids. V was cut by 6 bases and J by 1 base, with 9 bases left in between. The CDR3 bases are TGTGCCAGCTCGCGACAAACGAACACTGAAGCTTTCTTT. Protein sequence: CASSRQTNTEAFF.

This clone showed up just a few times. Written as DNA, the CDR3 is TGTGCCAGCAGCGACGGACTAGCGAGGGCAGATACGCAGTATTTT. Protein product: CASSDGLARADTQYF. The V gene is TRBV9, the J gene TRBJ2-3; the match to TRBD2 covers 9 bases. Per the germline V gene, CDR1 is SGDLS and CDR2 is YYNGEE. The CDR3 length is 15 residues. V gave up 3 bases and J gave up 4 bases; unmatched junction bases: 6.

The chain carries TRBV6-6 and TRBJ2-5; D is ambiguous. This CDR3 spans 16 amino acids. The germline V gene has CDR1 MNHNY and CDR2 SVGAGI (reference sequence). The V and J ends lost 0 bases and 1 base respectively, with 12 bases between them. As DNA, the CDR3 is TGTGCCAGCAGTTACTCGACGGTCCCAGGCCAAGAGACCCAGTACTTC. Its translation is CASSYSTVPGQETQYF.

CDR3: CASSLRGTGINYGYTF. CDR3 nucleotides: TGTGCCAGCAGCTTGAGGGGGACAGGAATTAACTATGGCTACACCTTC. The chain recombines TRBV5-6 with TRBJ1-2; 8 nucleotides line up with TRBD1. Germline V gives CDR1 SGHDT, CDR2 YYEEEE. The V gene end was trimmed by 1 base and the J gene end by 1 base; junction bases not matched to a gene: 6. The CDR3 contains 16 residues. Full variable domain (rest looked up from reference TRBV5-6 and TRBJ1-2): DAGVTQSPTHLIKTRGQQVTLRCSPKSGHDTVSWYQQALGQGPQFIFQYYEEEERQRGNFPDRFSGHQFPNYSSELNVNALLLGDSALYLCASSLRGTGINYGYTFGSGTRLTVV.

This clone occurred a few times. The chain combines TRBV5-3 with TRBJ1-2; TRBD1 might be the D (6 bases). TRBV5-3 is reported as an ORF; its role is uncertain. Trimming pared 5 bases from V and 1 base from J, leaving 15 bases between. This CDR3 has 15 amino acids. This chain's CDR3 is CARRSRGGNNYGYTF. The CDR3 coding sequence is TGTGCCAGAAGGTCGAGGGGGGGCAATAACTATGGCTACACCTTC.

The J gene is TRBJ2-1, the V gene TRBV5-1; 9 bases align to TRBD2. CDR1 is SGHRS, CDR2 YFSETQ, per germline. There are 16 residues in the CDR3. The trim removed 1 base at V and 7 bases at J, leaving 9 bases unmatched. Written as DNA, the CDR3 is TGCGCCAGCAGCTTGAACTCTGCGGGGGGGCAAAATGAGCAGTTCTTC. Amino acid sequence: CASSLNSAGGQNEQFF.